This TCR beta chain was obtained from a study of chemoradiotherapy in HPV16-positive cancers. V dropped 5 bases and J dropped 7; count of bases not matched to a gene: 15. The CDR3 is made up of 16 amino acids. Germline V gene lookup returns CDR1 MNHEY and CDR2 SMNVEV (reference sequence). In its sample, this clone was seen a few times. Sequencing used immunoSEQ multiplex PCR; TCRdb keeps in-frame clones, though not all of them. The repertoire consists of nearly 4,500 clones, with 55% to 75% occurring once and the leading ten covering approximately 9.1%. Sequencing was performed on tumor tissue, taken from a patient who underwent chemoradiotherapy. The chain links TRBV27 to TRBJ2-7; 9 bases agree with TRBD1. This clonotype originated in a human donor with HPV-associated anogenital cancer. The CDR3 loop reads CASSPYSGTGIIEQYF. The CDR3 coding sequence is TGTGCCAGCAGTCCGTACTCCGGGACAGGGATAATTGAGCAGTACTTC.